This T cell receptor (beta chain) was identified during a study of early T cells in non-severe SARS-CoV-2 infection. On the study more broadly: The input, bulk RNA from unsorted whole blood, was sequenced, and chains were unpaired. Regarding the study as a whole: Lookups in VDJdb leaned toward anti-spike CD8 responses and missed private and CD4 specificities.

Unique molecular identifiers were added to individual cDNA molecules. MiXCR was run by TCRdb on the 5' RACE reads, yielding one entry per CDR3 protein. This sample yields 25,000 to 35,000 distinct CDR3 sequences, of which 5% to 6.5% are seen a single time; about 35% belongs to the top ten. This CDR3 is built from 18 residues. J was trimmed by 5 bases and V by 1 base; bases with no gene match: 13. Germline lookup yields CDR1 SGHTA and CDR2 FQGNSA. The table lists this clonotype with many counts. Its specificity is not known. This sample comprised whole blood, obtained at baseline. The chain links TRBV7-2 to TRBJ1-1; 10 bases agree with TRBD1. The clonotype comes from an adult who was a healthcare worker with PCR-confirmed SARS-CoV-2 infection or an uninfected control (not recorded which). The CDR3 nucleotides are TGTGCCAGCAGCTTAGGGCCGGGACAGGGGCCCCCATGGACTGAAGCTTTCTTT. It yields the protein CASSLGPGQGPPWTEAFF.